Sequencing of this T cell receptor (beta chain) was carried out in a study of blood T cells in healthy people across ages. Worth noting for this clonotype: Its antigen remains unidentified.

V lost 0 bases, J lost 6 bases, and 11 bases lay in between. The CDR3 is made up of 14 amino acids. Together with a sample-barcoded 5' primer, a J-beta primer mix was included in a second PCR lasting roughly 7 to 11 cycles. A tag from a template-switch adaptor with 12 random nucleotides marked each cDNA molecule. TCRdb independently ran MiXCR on the 5' RACE reads; one entry per CDR3 protein. The sample gives about 1.1 million distinct CDR3 sequences, around two fifths of which show up once; about 12% is in the top ten. Findings and limits, study-wide: Long-lived donors carried more naive CD4+ cells and greater diversity than aged donors.

Sequencing used blood. This clonotype was obtained from a man between 18 and 29 years old in good health. The V and J genes are TRBV12-3 or TRBV12-4 and TRBJ2-5, with D uncertain. CDR3 amino acids: CASSLARLDKTQYF. CDR3 nucleotides: TGTGCCAGCAGTTTAGCGCGGCTAGACAAGACCCAGTACTTC.